Below, 5 T cell receptor beta chains from the same sample are listed, as sequenced in a study of T cells after yellow fever vaccination. TCRdb independently ran MiXCR on the 5' RACE reads; one entry per CDR3 protein. This sample has about 350,000 distinct CDR3 sequences; approximately 8% occur once, and the top ten carry under 20%. The sample consisted of PBMCs, taken approximately 40 days after the first yellow fever vaccination. All receptors derive from a man between 18 and 29 years old who received the YFV17D yellow fever vaccine.

This clonotype was observed a handful of times. CDR3 nucleotide sequence: TGTGCCAGCAGTTTATCGATAGCGGGGGGCACAGATACGCAGTATTTT. Its translation: CASSLSIAGGTDTQYF. The chain is built from TRBV27 and TRBJ2-3, with TRBD2 identical over 9 bases. CDR1 MNHEY and CDR2 SMNVEV come from the germline V gene (reference sequence). The CDR3 covers 16 residues. Trimming cost V 0 bases and J 1 base; bases outside gene matches: 2.

This chain connects TRBV9 to TRBJ2-7, with TRBD2 matching over 11 bases. The CDR3 length is 15 residues. CDR1 is SGDLS and CDR2 is YYNGEE in the germline V gene. With 3 bases clipped from V and 4 bases from J, the junction kept 6 bases outside the gene matches. The CDR3 region is CASSETGTSGYEQYF. The CDR3 nucleotides read TGTGCCAGCAGCGAGACCGGGACTAGCGGTTACGAGCAGTACTTC.

This clonotype was detected a few times. The rearrangement joins TRBV7-2 to TRBJ1-1, with a weak D call TRBD1 (5 bases). Germline CDR1 and CDR2: SGHTA and FQGNSA. The CDR3 sequence is 16 residues long. Trimming shortened V by 2 bases and J by 1 base, and 14 bases separated the two germline ends. The CDR3 reads CASSLMIGEANTEAFF. For the CDR3, the DNA is TGTGCCAGCAGCTTAATGATAGGGGAGGCGAACACTGAAGCTTTCTTT.

This clonotype was found a few times. The chain combines TRBV7-9 with TRBJ1-5, with 9 bases fitting TRBD1. Germline CDR1 and CDR2: SEHNR and FQNEAQ (reference sequence). Trimming at V came to 8 bases and at J to 0 bases, leaving 8 bases not matched to a gene. The CDR3 runs to 16 residues. CDR3 in amino acids: CASSGTGSYSNQPQHF. The CDR3 nucleotides read TGTGCCAGCTCCGGGACAGGGAGTTATAGCAATCAGCCCCAGCATTTT.

The sample holds many counts of this clonotype. The chain uses TRBV5-1 and TRBJ2-7; D perhaps matches TRBD2 (6 bases). CDR1 is SGHRS and CDR2 is YFSETQ in the germline V gene. V dropped 4 bases and J dropped 5 bases, with 16 bases sitting between them. The CDR3 runs 14 residues. In DNA form, the CDR3 reads TGCGCCAGCAGCATACGGGGGTCCCCCCACGAGCAGTACTTC. This encodes CASSIRGSPHEQYF. Full variable domain (remainder filled in from reference TRBV5-1 and TRBJ2-7): KAGVTQTPRYLIKTRGQQVTLSCSPISGHRSVSWYQQTPGQGLQFLFEYFSETQRNKGNFPGRFSGRQFSNSRSEMNVSTLELGDSALYLCASSIRGSPHEQYFGPGTRLTVT.